Presented here are 27 T cell receptor beta chains from one specimen sequenced in a study of T-cell memory formation after mild COVID-19. TCRdb re-called the 5' RACE reads with MiXCR, one entry per CDR3 protein. The sample gives roughly 560,000 distinct CDR3 sequences, 20% of which show up once; about an eighth is in the top ten. The sample consisted of PBMCs or a T cell subset sorted from them (not recorded which). The receptors stem from an adult woman who had mild COVID-19 (a few samples of this study predate the infection). Cell type and time point are not known.

In this sample, this clonotype turned up a few times. The chain joins TRBV10-3 to TRBJ1-2; D is ambiguous. Germline CDR1 and CDR2: ENHRY and SYGVKD. The V and J ends lost 3 bases and 0 bases respectively, with 11 bases between them. The CDR3 has 15 residues. For the CDR3, the DNA is TGTGCCATCAGTGAAAGACCCGCAGCTAACTATGGCTACACCTTC. Its protein is CAISERPAANYGYTF.

This clonotype was found a few times. The chain recombines TRBV7-9 with TRBJ2-3, with 12 bases fitting TRBD2. J gave up 5 bases and V 4 bases, and 7 bases lay outside the gene matches. The CDR3 covers 16 residues. In germline, CDR1 is SEHNR, CDR2 FQNEAQ (reference sequence). CDR3 coding DNA: TGTGCCAGCAGCTATCGACTAGCGGGAGTGGGAGATACGCAGTATTTT. Translating it yields CASSYRLAGVGDTQYF.

J is TRBJ2-3 and V is TRBV29-1, with D uncertain. V lost 4 bases and J lost 4, with 12 bases in between. The V gene's germline CDR1 is SQVTM and CDR2 ANQGSEA. The CDR3 runs to 13 residues. CDR3 nucleotide sequence: TGCAGCGTTGTCAAAGTCATTTCAGATACGCAGTATTTT. Amino acid sequence: CSVVKVISDTQYF.

The J gene is TRBJ2-1, the V gene TRBV7-9; 16 nucleotides line up with TRBD2. This CDR3 has 15 residues. Trimming at V came to 2 bases and at J to 14 bases, leaving 6 bases not matched to a gene. Germline CDR1 and CDR2: SEHNR and FQNEAQ (reference sequence). The CDR3, as DNA: TGTGCCAGCAGCTTATCCGGGACTAGCGGGGGGGCTGAGTTCTTC. Amino acid sequence: CASSLSGTSGGAEFF.

This clonotype was counted between two and nine times. The genes are TRBV7-3 and TRBJ1-2, with TRBD1 as a possible D gene (5 bases). The CDR3 is 13 amino acids. Germline-derived CDR1 and CDR2 are SGHTA and FQGTGA. The V end was cut by 4 bases, the J end by 6 bases, with 12 bases between. As DNA, the CDR3 is TGTGCCAGCAGCTCAAAGGGAGGGGATGGCTACACCTTC. This translates into CASSSKGGDGYTF. Variable domain in full (rest from reference TRBV7-3 and TRBJ1-2): GAGVSQTPSNKVTEKGKYVELRCDPISGHTALYWYRQSLGQGPEFLIYFQGTGAADDSGLPNDRFFAVRPEGSVSTLKIQRTERGDSAVYLCASSSKGGDGYTFGSGTRLTVV.

The chain carries TRBV19 and TRBJ2-7; D is perhaps TRBD2 (6 bases). Germline assignment: CDR1 LNHDA and CDR2 SQIVND (reference sequence). The CDR3 spans 13 residues. Trimming left V 5 bases short and J 5 bases short, with 13 bases between. As DNA, the CDR3 is TGTGCCAGTAGTTTCCTCAGGGAGGACGAGCAGTACTTC. Protein sequence: CASSFLREDEQYF.

V usage is TRBV18 and J usage is TRBJ2-1, with D perhaps matching TRBD2 (6 bases). The germline V gene encodes CDR1 KGHSH and CDR2 LQKENI. Trimming removed 3 bases from V and 7 bases from J, with 10 bases in between. The CDR3 runs 13 residues. In DNA, the CDR3 is TGTGCCAGCTCACCTCCTAGCGCGAATGAGCAGTTCTTC. This gives the protein CASSPPSANEQFF.

The rearrangement links TRBV5-5 to TRBJ1-1; 8 bases are shared with TRBD1. Germline CDR1 reads SGHKS; CDR2 reads YYEKEE (reference sequence). After removal of 6 bases from V and 1 base from J, the junction contained 17 bases not matched to a gene. This CDR3 is built from 18 residues. The CDR3 here is CASTPRGGQEISNTEAFF. Here the CDR3 DNA reads TGTGCCAGCACCCCTCGTGGGGGACAGGAAATATCGAACACTGAAGCTTTCTTT.

This clonotype was seen a single time. At one end the junction does not follow the germline gene, possibly because of a read error. V is TRBV10-3 and J is TRBJ2-1, with a tentative D call TRBD2 (5 bases). The CDR3 loop spans 15 amino acids. Germline V gives CDR1 ENHRY, CDR2 SYGVKD. This chain's CDR3 is CALSDPDSHGDEQFF. CDR3 coding DNA: TGTGCCCTCAGTGACCCGGACTCTCACGGGGATGAGCAGTTCTTC.

The chain is built from TRBV7-2 and TRBJ2-5; D is possibly TRBD1 (5 bases). V dropped 6 bases and J dropped 4 bases, with 18 bases sitting between them. The CDR3 loop spans 15 amino acids. Germline V gives CDR1 SGHTA, CDR2 FQGNSA. The CDR3 DNA sequence: TGTGCCAGCAGTCCCAAAAACCAGGGCCCAGAGACCCAGTACTTC. Protein product: CASSPKNQGPETQYF. Variable domain in full (rest from reference TRBV7-2 and TRBJ2-5): GAGVSQSPSNKVTEKGKDVELRCDPISGHTALYWYRQSLGQGLEFLIYFQGNSAPDKSGLPSDRFSAERTGGSVSTLTIQRTQQEDSAVYLCASSPKNQGPETQYFGPGTRLLVL.

The chain joins TRBV12-3 or TRBV12-4 to TRBJ1-3; D is unresolved. CDR3 length equals 16 residues. V was pared by 8 bases and J by 5 bases, with 22 bases between. CDR3 in amino acids: CASGRAASQRRNTIYF. CDR3 bases: TGTGCCAGCGGTAGGGCCGCCTCTCAACGCCGAAACACCATATATTTT.

This clonotype was detected only a few times. The chain recombines TRBV9 with TRBJ2-2; possibly TRBD2 for D (6 bases). V was pared by 4 bases and J by 6 bases, with 16 bases between. CDR3 length: 15 amino acids. Germline V gene sequence: CDR1 SGDLS, CDR2 YYNGEE. The CDR3 nucleotides are TGTGCCAGCAGCCTGAGACTAGACGGCGCCGGGGAGCTGTTTTTT. Amino acid sequence: CASSLRLDGAGELFF.

This clonotype was counted a few times. The chain combines TRBV7-3 with TRBJ1-3, with TRBD1 matching 11 bases. The CDR3 totals 17 residues. In germline, CDR1 is SGHTA, CDR2 FQGTGA. V lost 5 bases and J lost 4; bases outside the gene matches: 10. The CDR3 coding sequence is TGTGCCAGCAGCGCCGCTGGACAGGGGGCGCGGGGAAACACCATATATTTT. Residues: CASSAAGQGARGNTIYF.

In its sample, this clonotype was seen a few times. The V and J genes are TRBV7-6 and TRBJ2-7; 7 nucleotides align to TRBD1. This CDR3 has 14 residues. Germline values: CDR1 SGHVS, CDR2 FNYEAQ. Trimming removed 3 bases from V and 2 bases from J; junction bases left unmatched: 4. The CDR3 region is CASSFPTGTYEQYF. The CDR3 bases are TGTGCCAGCAGCTTTCCGACAGGGACCTACGAGCAGTACTTC. Based on the CDR3 plus reference TRBV7-6 and TRBJ2-7, the full variable domain is GAGVSQSPRYKVTKRGQDVALRCDPISGHVSLYWYRQALGQGPEFLTYFNYEAQQDKSGLPNDRFSAERPEGSISTLTIQRTEQRDSAMYRCASSFPTGTYEQYFGPGTRLTVT.

This clonotype was observed many times. The chain carries TRBV12-3 or TRBV12-4 and TRBJ2-7, with D maybe TRBD1 (6 bases). CDR3 size: 14 residues. Trimming cost V 6 bases and J 4 bases, with 16 bases left between them. The CDR3 region has the DNA TGTGCCAGCAGCGAGGACAGCAATCTATACGAGCAGTACTTC. Its protein product is CASSEDSNLYEQYF.

This clonotype showed up just a few times. The chain uses TRBV6-6 and TRBJ1-2; 7 positions match TRBD1. The CDR3 extends over 14 amino acids. Germline CDR1 MNHNY, CDR2 SVGAGI (reference sequence). V trimming: 2 bases; J trimming: 6 bases; junction bases outside the gene matches: 6. CDR3 amino acids: CASSYPDRDHGYTF. DNA of the CDR3: TGTGCCAGCAGTTACCCAGACAGGGATCATGGCTACACCTTC.

There are a few counts of this clonotype. V and J are TRBV7-2 and TRBJ1-4; D is possibly TRBD1 (5 bases). Trimming cost V 4 bases and J 5 bases, with 17 bases left between them. This CDR3 has 16 residues. Germline assignment: CDR1 SGHTA and CDR2 FQGNSA. CDR3 in amino acids: CASSSKSQGLNEKLFF. The CDR3 nucleotides read TGTGCCAGCAGCTCCAAGTCCCAGGGCCTAAATGAAAAACTGTTTTTT.

The rearrangement joins TRBV7-3 to TRBJ2-1; the match to TRBD1 covers 12 bases. Trimming cost V 6 bases and J 8 bases; bases outside gene matches: 5. Germline V gene data show CDR1 as SGHTA and CDR2 as FQGTGA. CDR3 length: 14 amino acids. The DNA for the CDR3 is TGTGCCAGCAGAGCGGGACAGGGGGCATATGAGCAGTTCTTC. Translation: CASRAGQGAYEQFF. The full variable domain, with the rest looked up from reference TRBV7-3 and TRBJ2-1, is GAGVSQTPSNKVTEKGKYVELRCDPISGHTALYWYRQSLGQGPEFLIYFQGTGAADDSGLPNDRFFAVRPEGSVSTLKIQRTERGDSAVYLCASRAGQGAYEQFFGPGTRLTVL.

This clonotype was recorded at least ten times. The V and J genes are TRBV7-2 and TRBJ2-1, with a tentative D call TRBD2 (6 bases). This CDR3 has 15 amino acids. Per the germline V gene, CDR1 is SGHTA and CDR2 is FQGNSA. Trimming took 5 bases from V and 4 from J, leaving 15 bases between them. The CDR3, as DNA: TGTGCCAGCAGCCGGACGGGACTGGAATACAATGAGCAGTTCTTC. Amino acids: CASSRTGLEYNEQFF.

The chain recombines TRBV12-3 or TRBV12-4 with TRBJ1-1; 8 bases line up with TRBD1. The V segment lost 5 bases and the J segment 6 bases; nucleotides outside the gene matches: 8. The CDR3 spans 14 residues. The chain's CDR3 is CASSPQTGAAEAFF. The DNA of the CDR3 is TGTGCCAGCAGTCCCCAGACAGGGGCCGCTGAAGCTTTCTTT.

The chain recombines TRBV28 with TRBJ2-7; D uncertain. Germline loops: CDR1 MDHEN, CDR2 SYDVKM. The CDR3 totals 13 residues. The V end lost 9 bases, the J end lost 4 bases, and 16 bases lay between the germline ends. For the CDR3, the DNA is TGTGCCAGTCGGGCGCGACCTCGGTACGAGCAGTACTTC. Translated, it gives CASRARPRYEQYF.

The V call is TRBV10-2, the J call TRBJ2-7; 9 nucleotides line up with TRBD2. From germline, CDR1 is WSHSY and CDR2 SAAADI. The CDR3 extends over 14 amino acids. The trim removed 8 bases at V and 4 bases at J, leaving 9 bases unmatched. Here the CDR3 reads CASVVAGGSYEQYF. The DNA for the CDR3 is TGCGCCAGCGTTGTCGCGGGGGGGTCGTACGAGCAGTACTTC.

The rearrangement links TRBV6-2 or TRBV6-3 to TRBJ1-1, with 7 bases matching TRBD1. Trimming took 6 bases from V and 1 from J; bases not matched to a gene: 14. This CDR3 is built from 17 residues. Germline lookup yields CDR1 MNHEY and CDR2 SVGEGT. In DNA, the CDR3 is TGTGCCAGCAGGGGAGTGGCAGGGGGGCTCGCGAACACTGAAGCTTTCTTT. Its translation: CASRGVAGGLANTEAFF.

The chain carries TRBV15 and TRBJ1-1; no clear D. The CDR3 loop spans 16 amino acids. The V end was cut by 2 bases, the J end by 4 bases, with 17 bases between. Germline assignment: CDR1 LNHNV and CDR2 YYDKDF (reference sequence). CDR3: CATSRKRGLLGTEAFF. The DNA for the CDR3 is TGTGCCACCAGCAGAAAGAGAGGGCTGTTGGGCACTGAAGCTTTCTTT.

The CDR3 reads CASSQDQAGFAYEQYF. The CDR3 DNA follows: TGTGCCAGCAGCCAAGATCAGGCCGGGTTCGCCTACGAGCAGTACTTC. The chain is built from TRBV3-1 and TRBJ2-7; no clear D gene. Germline-derived CDR1 and CDR2 are LGHDT and YNNKEL (reference sequence). With 0 bases removed from V and 2 bases from J, the gap between germline ends came to 14 bases. This CDR3 spans 16 amino acids.

This chain joins TRBV11-3 and TRBJ2-6; D uncertain. This CDR3 is 15 amino acids long. Germline CDR1 and CDR2: SGHNT and YENEEA. V lost 3 bases, J lost 0 bases, and 6 bases lay in between. CDR3 DNA: TGTGCCAGCAGCTTCACCCGCTCTGGGGCCAACGTCCTGACTTTC. Amino acid sequence: CASSFTRSGANVLTF.

This clonotype was counted a few times. V usage is TRBV29-1 and J usage is TRBJ2-7; 7 nucleotides align to TRBD1. Germline CDR1 is SQVTM and CDR2 is ANQGSEA. The CDR3 totals 12 residues. V dropped 7 bases and J dropped 6; count of bases not matched to a gene: 9. The CDR3 region is CSAGTASGEQYF. CDR3 DNA sequence: TGCAGCGCTGGGACAGCCAGCGGCGAGCAGTACTTC.